These T cell receptor beta chains were read from a single sample in a study of CD8+ T cells in alopecia areata. TCRdb keeps only in-frame clones here, not all; method: immunoSEQ multiplex PCR. The sample holds 110,000 or so clones, roughly 66% seen once. Material: CD4+ T cells sorted from blood. The receptors originated from a human donor in good health. The CDR3 runs from the conserved cysteine through the conserved F or W. Each record gives: V gene, CDR3 length, clone size, J gene, D gene, CDR3 DNA, CDR3 protein. The D gene is left open where the match is weak. Rows may omit the clone size; those that give it use once, few, many or a size class.

TRBV4-1	18	NA	TRBJ1-6	NA	TGCGCCAGCAGCCAAGAGGTACGAGGGGGGACTAGGAGTCCAGCCCTCCACTTT	CASSQEVRGGTRSPALHF
TRBV27	14	NA	TRBJ2-1	NA	TGTGCCAGCAGCGCGTATGCCTACTACAATGAGCAGTTCTTC	CASSAYAYYNEQFF
TRBV29-1	14	NA	TRBJ2-7	NA	TGCAGCGTTCGGACAGCGTCGAGCTCCTACGAGCAGTACTTC	CSVRTASSSYEQYF
TRBV7-6	15	NA	TRBJ2-5	NA	TGTGCCAGCAGCTTAGACGTTCTCAGGGCCCGGACCCAGTACTTC	CASSLDVLRARTQYF
TRBV6-4	15	many	TRBJ2-1	TRBD2	TGTGCCAGCAGTGCGCTAGCGGGCTCCTACAATGAGCAGTTCTTC	CASSALAGSYNEQFF
TRBV5-1	14	few	TRBJ1-1	NA	TGCGCCAGCAGCTTGGAGATGACGGGAACTGAAGCTTTCTTT	CASSLEMTGTEAFF
TRBV7-9	12	NA	TRBJ2-5	NA	TGTGCCAGCAGCTTCTCGCAGGAGACCCAGTACTTC	CASSFSQETQYF
TRBV19	15	few	TRBJ2-7	NA	TGTGCCAGTAGTATAAAGGACGACCCTTCCTACGAGCAGTACTTC	CASSIKDDPSYEQYF
TRBV29-1	13	NA	TRBJ1-3	NA	TGCAGCGTTTTCGCGGGGGGCTTAAACACCATATATTTT	CSVFAGGLNTIYF
TRBV30	13	few	TRBJ1-2	NA	TGTGCCTGGAGTATGGGGGCCGGCTATGGCTACACCTTC	CAWSMGAGYGYTF
TRBV29-1	12	few	TRBJ1-2	TRBD1	TGCAGCGTTGGAGGGACAGGGCAGGGCTACACCTTC	CSVGGTGQGYTF
TRBV29-1	13	once	TRBJ2-5	TRBD1	TGCAGCGTAGCGGACAGGGCCTTAGAGACCCAGTACTTC	CSVADRALETQYF
TRBV30	15	once	TRBJ1-6	NA	TGTGCCTGCCGCATTCGGGCGTCAAATAATTCACCCCTCCACTTT	CACRIRASNNSPLHF
TRBV5-1	15	NA	TRBJ2-5	NA	TGCGCCAGCAGCTCCCGGACCGGTTCTGGGGAGACCCAGTACTTC	CASSSRTGSGETQYF
TRBV7-9	13	few	TRBJ2-5	NA	TGTGCCAGCAGCTTAGCGTCTTTAGAGACCCAGTACTTC	CASSLASLETQYF
TRBV30	15	NA	TRBJ1-3	NA	TGTGCCTGGAGTGAGGGGCGTAGCTCTGGAAACACCATATATTTT	CAWSEGRSSGNTIYF